What follows are 30 T cell receptor beta chains derived from one specimen sequenced in a study of cytomegalovirus exposure and HLA in healthy donors. The PCR was carried out with 60 Vbeta primers and 13 Jbeta primers. This table comes from immunoSEQ multiplex PCR, and its TCRdb copy is limited to in-frame clones, with some not included. The sample table sets out approximately 110,000 clones. The sequencing sample was made of PBMCs. Receptor source: a man aged 50 or older in good health and CMV-seronegative.

V gene TRBV7-9 combines with J gene TRBJ1-1; D possibly corresponds to TRBD1 (6 bases). V was clipped by 4 bases and J by 7 bases, with 16 bases between them. The CDR3 loop spans 14 amino acids. CDR1 and CDR2 (germline): SEHNR, FQNEAQ (reference sequence). The CDR3 DNA reads TGTGCCAGCAGCTACTTTTGGGGAGGGGGTGAAGCTTTCTTT. Residues: CASSYFWGGGEAFF.

The chain carries TRBV7-2 and TRBJ2-1; TRBD1 aligns across 12 bases. CDR3 length: 19 amino acids. Germline assignment: CDR1 SGHTA and CDR2 FQGNSA. The trim removed 1 base at V and 3 bases at J, leaving 10 bases unmatched. The DNA of the CDR3 is TGTGCCAGCAGCTTAGTGGGGACAGGGGGCTTGCTTAACTACAATGAGCAGTTCTTC. Encoded protein: CASSLVGTGGLLNYNEQFF. Full variable domain (missing parts from reference TRBV7-2 and TRBJ2-1): GAGVSQSPSNKVTEKGKDVELRCDPISGHTALYWYRQSLGQGLEFLIYFQGNSAPDKSGLPSDRFSAERTGGSVSTLTIQRTQQEDSAVYLCASSLVGTGGLLNYNEQFFGPGTRLTVL.

This chain uses TRBV19 with TRBJ2-7, with D possibly matching TRBD2 (6 bases). Germline CDR1 is LNHDA and CDR2 is SQIVND (reference sequence). This CDR3 region has 15 residues. V dropped 1 base and J dropped 3 bases, with 13 bases sitting between them. The CDR3 sequence: CASSIVGGANYEQYF. CDR3 bases: TGTGCCAGTAGTATAGTCGGCGGGGCGAACTACGAGCAGTACTTC.

V is TRBV5-1 and J is TRBJ2-3; 7 bases agree with TRBD2. This CDR3 contains 16 residues. V shed 4 bases, J shed 4 bases, and the junction held 12 bases outside the gene matches. The V gene's germline CDR1 is SGHRS and CDR2 YFSETQ. The CDR3 region is CASSPPAIAGPDTQYF. The CDR3 DNA reads as TGCGCCAGCAGCCCTCCCGCGATAGCGGGTCCAGATACGCAGTATTTT.

The V call is TRBV30, the J call TRBJ1-1; 9 bases are a match to TRBD1. Germline assignment: CDR1 GTSNPN and CDR2 SVGIG (reference sequence). The CDR3 is made up of 14 amino acids. Trimming at V came to 3 bases and at J to 1 base, leaving 3 bases not matched to a gene. This CDR3 reads CAWSVGQGNTEAFF. As DNA, the CDR3 is TGTGCCTGGAGCGTGGGACAGGGGAACACTGAAGCTTTCTTT.

The gene calls are TRBV6-5 and TRBJ1-2; D uncertain. Germline loops: CDR1 MNHEY, CDR2 SVGAGI. The length of the CDR3 is 13 residues. The V gene lost 6 bases and the J gene lost 6 bases, with 14 bases spanning the gap. This chain's CDR3 is CASRRSGTDGYTF. CDR3 sequence (DNA): TGTGCCAGCAGAAGATCCGGAACAGATGGCTACACCTTC.

Worth noting for this clone: This specimen includes other DNA sequences encoding the same CDR3. V is TRBV9 and J is TRBJ1-1; D gene ambiguous. The CDR3 consists of 13 residues. Germline V gene sequence: CDR1 SGDLS, CDR2 YYNGEE. The germline V and J ends were trimmed by 3 bases and 3 bases, with 9 bases remaining between them. The CDR3 DNA sequence: TGTGCCAGCAGCGCGGGAGCCCACACTGAAGCTTTCTTT. This sequence encodes CASSAGAHTEAFF.

V and J are TRBV6-5 and TRBJ1-1, with D uncertain. The CDR3 is 15 amino acids. V was trimmed by 0 bases and J by 4 bases, leaving 12 bases between them. CDR1 is MNHEY, CDR2 SVGAGI, per germline. The CDR3 DNA sequence: TGTGCCAGCAGTTACTCCGGGGAAGGCCGCACTGAAGCTTTCTTT. It is translated as CASSYSGEGRTEAFF.

The rearrangement uses TRBV7-8 and TRBJ2-1, with 7 bases fitting TRBD2. J lost 0 bases, V lost 2 bases, and 7 bases had no gene match. The V gene's germline CDR1 is SGHVS and CDR2 FQNEAQ. This CDR3 comprises 17 residues. This chain's CDR3 is CASSLLARGSSYNEQFF. The DNA of the CDR3 is TGTGCCAGCAGCTTACTCGCGCGGGGGAGCTCCTACAATGAGCAGTTCTTC. The whole variable domain, filled in from reference TRBV7-8 and TRBJ2-1, reads GAGVSQSPRYKVAKRGQDVALRCDPISGHVSLFWYQQALGQGPEFLTYFQNEAQLDKSGLPSDRFFAERPEGSVSTLKIQRTQQEDSAVYLCASSLLARGSSYNEQFFGPGTRLTVL.

V gene TRBV29-1 combines with J gene TRBJ2-2; 8 bases are shared with TRBD1. This CDR3 has 14 residues. V dropped 4 bases and J dropped 7; count of bases not matched to a gene: 8. The germline gives CDR1 SQVTM, CDR2 ANQGSEA. The chain's CDR3 is CSVGPGGSGGELFF. The CDR3 bases are TGCAGCGTTGGACCAGGGGGCAGTGGCGGGGAGCTGTTTTTT.

CDR3 nucleotide sequence: TGCGCCAGCAGCCACAGCGGGACTAGCGGGGGGGCCTATGAGCAGTTCTTC. This translates into CASSHSGTSGGAYEQFF. The chain uses TRBV5-1 and TRBJ2-1; 16 positions agree with TRBD2. With 4 bases clipped from V and 8 bases from J, the junction kept 9 bases outside the gene matches. CDR1 is SGHRS and CDR2 is YFSETQ in the germline V gene. The CDR3 spans 17 residues.

The V gene is TRBV19, the J gene TRBJ2-7, with D maybe TRBD1 (6 bases). This CDR3 comprises 19 residues. Germline CDR1 reads LNHDA; CDR2 reads SQIVND (reference sequence). With 4 bases removed from V and 5 bases from J, the gap between germline ends came to 30 bases. The CDR3 DNA follows: TGTGCCAGTAGTACCCCCACGGACAGTATACTAGGAGCGGCCCACGAGCAGTACTTC. Residues: CASSTPTDSILGAAHEQYF.

The chain links TRBV10-3 to TRBJ2-5, with a weak D call TRBD2 (8 bases). The V end lost 11 bases, the J end lost 1 base, and 23 bases lay between the germline ends. Germline CDR1 and CDR2: ENHRY and SYGVKD. The CDR3 extends over 16 amino acids. In nucleotides, the CDR3 is TGTGCCTCTCAGGGGGTAGACGGGGGGGCCCAAGAGACCCAGTACTTC. As protein: CASQGVDGGAQETQYF.

The V and J genes are TRBV19 and TRBJ1-2; no definite D call. CDR3 length: 15 residues. V was pared by 10 bases and J by 6 bases, with 24 bases between. Germline V gene lookup returns CDR1 LNHDA and CDR2 SQIVND (reference sequence). The CDR3 DNA reads as TGTGCCACCCAACATCTCCAGAGACGGGAAGATGGCTACACCTTC. It translates to CATQHLQRREDGYTF.

V and J are TRBV11-2 and TRBJ1-6; 11 positions agree with TRBD1. CDR3 length: 15 amino acids. CDR1 is SGHAT and CDR2 is FQNNGV in the germline V gene. The trim removed 2 bases at V and 9 bases at J, leaving 3 bases unmatched. The CDR3 here is CASSLMGQGGSPLHF. As DNA, the CDR3 is TGTGCCAGCAGCTTAATGGGACAGGGGGGTTCACCCCTCCACTTT.

The chain carries TRBV6-5 and TRBJ1-2; D perhaps matches TRBD1 (5 bases). V lost 5 bases and J lost 2, with 15 bases in between. The CDR3 extends over 15 amino acids. Germline CDR1 MNHEY, CDR2 SVGAGI. CDR3 loop: CASSPYSGSNYGYTF. Here the CDR3 DNA reads TGTGCCAGCAGTCCTTACTCAGGGTCCAACTATGGCTACACCTTC.

This chain joins TRBV5-4 and TRBJ2-3; possible D gene TRBD2, 8 bases. Looked up from germline, CDR1 is SGHNT and CDR2 is YYREEE (reference sequence). Trimming took off 0 bases at V and 9 bases at J, with 17 bases between the two ends. The length of the CDR3 is 15 residues. CDR3 sequence: CASSLDREGRGTQYF. The CDR3 coding sequence is TGTGCCAGCAGCTTGGATCGGGAGGGCAGGGGGACGCAGTATTTT. The variable domain in full, with the rest retrieved from reference TRBV5-4 and TRBJ2-3, is ETGVTQSPTHLIKTRGQQVTLRCSSQSGHNTVSWYQQALGQGPQFIFQYYREEENGRGNFPPRFSGLQFPNYSSELNVNALELDDSALYLCASSLDREGRGTQYFGPGTRLTVL.

The V and J genes are TRBV5-4 and TRBJ1-1; D gene unclear. Germline CDR1 reads SGHNT; CDR2 reads YYREEE (reference sequence). The CDR3 covers 14 residues. Trimming stripped 5 bases from V and 3 bases from J, with 14 bases between. The CDR3 protein is CASRETWGDTEAFF. The CDR3 nucleotides read TGTGCCAGCAGGGAGACATGGGGAGACACTGAAGCTTTCTTT.

V gene TRBV5-1 combines with J gene TRBJ2-7; 7 bases are a match to TRBD2. The CDR3 contains 15 residues. From germline, CDR1 is SGHRS and CDR2 YFSETQ. V shed 0 bases and J 4 bases; nucleotides not matched to a gene: 7. The CDR3 sequence is CASSLEWGGSYEQYF. The CDR3 bases are TGCGCCAGCAGCTTGGAGTGGGGGGGATCTTACGAGCAGTACTTC.

This chain uses TRBV2 with TRBJ1-1, with D unresolved. The CDR3 has 13 residues. Trimming stripped 10 bases from V and 4 bases from J, with 16 bases between. The germline gives CDR1 SNHLY, CDR2 FYNNEI. The CDR3 sequence is CAKHGPRGTEAFF. CDR3 sequence (DNA): TGTGCCAAACACGGTCCGAGAGGCACTGAAGCTTTCTTT.

The V call is TRBV4-1, the J call TRBJ1-1; no clear D gene. The V end lost 1 base, the J end lost 2 bases, and 11 bases lay between the germline ends. The V gene's germline CDR1 is MGHRA and CDR2 YSYEKL. The CDR3 consists of 15 residues. The CDR3 DNA follows: TGCGCCAGCAGCCAAGGTGGTAGAGCCAACACTGAAGCTTTCTTT. As protein: CASSQGGRANTEAFF.

In nucleotides, the CDR3 is TGTGCCAGCAGCTTACGTAGAGCCGAGCAGTACTTC. As protein: CASSLRRAEQYF. The chain uses TRBV7-9 and TRBJ2-7; D call uncertain. Germline CDR1 SEHNR, CDR2 FQNEAQ (reference sequence). The CDR3 totals 12 residues. V was cut by 2 bases and J by 6 bases, with 8 bases left in between.

The V call is TRBV7-9, the J call TRBJ2-3; D not resolved. The CDR3 consists of 13 residues. V was trimmed by 5 bases and J by 4 bases, leaving 10 bases between them. Germline CDR1 and CDR2: SEHNR and FQNEAQ (reference sequence). The CDR3 loop is CASSPDGSDTQYF. The CDR3 nucleotides are TGTGCCAGCAGCCCCGACGGGTCAGATACGCAGTATTTT.

The rearrangement joins TRBV5-1 to TRBJ2-1; 12 bases are shared with TRBD2. V lost 0 bases and J lost 8; bases outside the gene matches: 9. CDR3 length equals 17 residues. Germline V gene data show CDR1 as SGHRS and CDR2 as YFSETQ. The chain's CDR3 is CASSLGAGTSGFHEQFF. The DNA of the CDR3 is TGCGCCAGCAGCTTGGGGGCCGGGACTAGCGGGTTTCATGAGCAGTTCTTC.

The chain joins TRBV6-6 to TRBJ1-1; maybe TRBD1 (6 bases). The CDR3 is made up of 13 amino acids. CDR1 is MNHNY, CDR2 SVGAGI, per germline (reference sequence). Trimming shortened V by 10 bases and J by 6 bases, and 18 bases separated the two germline ends. The CDR3 protein is CAILQGVRSEAFF. For the CDR3, the DNA is TGTGCCATCCTACAGGGAGTTAGGTCTGAAGCTTTCTTT.

This chain joins TRBV28 and TRBJ2-7, with 7 bases fitting TRBD1. V lost 6 bases to trimming and J lost 3 bases; unmatched junction nucleotides: 8. In germline, CDR1 is MDHEN, CDR2 SYDVKM. CDR3 length equals 14 residues. The chain's CDR3 is CASRPGTDYYEQYF. CDR3 bases: TGTGCCAGCAGGCCCGGGACAGACTACTACGAGCAGTACTTC.

The CDR3 DNA reads TGTGCCAGCAGCTCCTGGACTAGCGGGAGTTTCAACGAGCAGTACTTC. It encodes CASSSWTSGSFNEQYF. The V and J genes are TRBV7-9 and TRBJ2-7; the match to TRBD2 covers 13 bases. The CDR3 is made up of 16 amino acids. Germline CDR1 is SEHNR and CDR2 is FQNEAQ (reference sequence). V shed 4 bases, J shed 5 bases, and the junction held 8 bases outside the gene matches.

The gene calls are TRBV18 and TRBJ1-6, with D maybe TRBD1 (5 bases). The CDR3 has 15 amino acids. Between the trimmed V and J ends, which lost 2 bases and 7 bases, there was a span of 12 bases. Germline CDR1 and CDR2: KGHSH and LQKENI. The CDR3, as DNA: TGTGCCAGCTCACCAAAAGACAGCATAAATTCACCCCTCCACTTT. Amino acid sequence: CASSPKDSINSPLHF.

The genes are TRBV9 and TRBJ2-2; TRBD2 matches 11 bases. The CDR3 is made up of 18 amino acids. The junction had 11 bases not matched to a gene; V was cut back by 2 bases and J by 5 bases. Germline V gene data show CDR1 as SGDLS and CDR2 as YYNGEE. CDR3 residues: CASSVNIAGGGNTGELFF. Here the CDR3 DNA reads TGTGCCAGCAGCGTTAACATAGCGGGGGGGGGAAATACCGGGGAGCTGTTTTTT.

The chain joins TRBV19 to TRBJ1-5, with a possible D match to TRBD1 (6 bases). This CDR3 is built from 14 residues. Germline CDR1 reads LNHDA; CDR2 reads SQIVND (reference sequence). Trimming removed 5 bases from V and 3 bases from J, with 11 bases in between. DNA for the CDR3: TGTGCCAGTAGTGTACAGGGTATCAATCAGCCCCAGCATTTT. Residues: CASSVQGINQPQHF.